These 29 T cell receptor beta chains were sequenced from one sample in a study of T-cell reconstitution after alpha-beta-depleted transplantation in children. Unique molecular identifiers were incorporated when the TCRbeta library was constructed. TCRdb itself ran the PCR reads through MiXCR, one entry per CDR3 protein. The profile shows around 29,000 distinct CDR3 sequences, roughly 5.7% of them singletons. This material consisted of PBMCs, mostly from graft donor cells, taken 180 days after TCRalphabeta/CD19-depleted stem cell transplant. The receptor set was obtained from a male patient younger than 18 who had a stem cell transplant for acute myeloid leukemia, so the T cells may come from the graft donor.

This clonotype occurred a few times. The chain combines TRBV2 with TRBJ2-3, with 14 bases lining up with TRBD2. The CDR3 has 16 amino acids. Germline trimming cut 8 bases from V and 2 bases from J; bases unmatched to any gene: 6. Germline assignment: CDR1 SNHLY and CDR2 FYNNEI. The DNA of the CDR3 is TGTGCCAGCCTTGGGACTAGCGGGAGAATCACAGATACGCAGTATTTT. Translated, it gives CASLGTSGRITDTQYF.

This clonotype is labeled as medium-sized (0.01 to 0.1%). The chain couples TRBV12-3 or TRBV12-4 to TRBJ2-1, with D unclear. This CDR3 has 16 residues. V was cut by 7 bases and J by 0 bases, with 16 bases left in between. This CDR3 is CASTPEGGYSYNEQFF. The CDR3 region has the DNA TGTGCCAGCACCCCCGAAGGCGGATACTCCTACAATGAGCAGTTCTTC.

In its sample, this clonotype was seen many times. V is TRBV29-1 and J is TRBJ2-7; 10 nucleotides match TRBD1. The CDR3 runs to 13 residues. After removal of 7 bases from V and 3 bases from J, the junction contained 6 bases not matched to a gene. Looked up from germline, CDR1 is SQVTM and CDR2 is ANQGSEA. The CDR3 here is CSGSTGGGYEQYF. The CDR3 DNA reads TGCAGCGGCTCGACAGGGGGCGGCTACGAGCAGTACTTC.

This clonotype was seen at least ten times. The chain recombines TRBV7-9 with TRBJ2-1, with unresolved D. This CDR3 is built from 13 residues. With 8 bases removed from V and 4 bases from J, the gap between germline ends came to 12 bases. Germline assignment: CDR1 SEHNR and CDR2 FQNEAQ (reference sequence). The CDR3 bases are TGTGCCAGCGGTGGACCGCGATACAATGAGCAGTTCTTC. This encodes CASGGPRYNEQFF.

This clonotype was seen many times. This chain connects TRBV6-2 or TRBV6-3 to TRBJ1-1, with 7 bases matching TRBD1. The CDR3 sequence is 12 residues long. Germline CDR1 reads MNHEY; CDR2 reads SVGEGT. V shed 6 bases, J shed 10 bases, and the junction held 8 bases outside the gene matches. Here the CDR3 reads CASSSDRVLAFF. CDR3 nucleotide sequence: TGTGCCAGCAGCTCTGACAGGGTGTTAGCTTTCTTT.

Many counts were recorded for this clonotype. The rearrangement links TRBV7-2 to TRBJ2-2; D call uncertain. The germline V gene encodes CDR1 SGHTA and CDR2 FQGNSA. There are 13 residues in the CDR3. Trimming left V 1 base short and J 9 bases short, with 9 bases between. The CDR3 DNA sequence: TGTGCCAGCAGCTTAGACTATTACCGGGAGCTGTTTTTT. It yields the protein CASSLDYYRELFF.

The table lists this clonotype with many counts. The rearrangement joins TRBV20-1 to TRBJ1-1; the match to TRBD1 covers 7 bases. CDR1 and CDR2 from the germline V gene are DFQATT and SNEGSKA (reference sequence). There are 14 residues in the CDR3. Unmatched junction bases numbered 8, after V lost 6 bases and J lost 1 base. Written as DNA, the CDR3 is TGCAGTGCCTTTGAACAGGGGCGGAACACTGAAGCTTTCTTT. The encoded protein is CSAFEQGRNTEAFF.

This clonotype has a count of ten or more. The chain links TRBV5-1 to TRBJ2-5; the D gene is possibly TRBD2 (6 bases). The germline CDR1 and CDR2 sequences are SGHRS and YFSETQ. With 3 bases removed from V and 4 bases from J, the gap between germline ends came to 13 bases. This CDR3 is built from 14 residues. CDR3 protein: CASSYGRGGETQYF. As DNA, the CDR3 is TGCGCCAGCAGCTATGGGCGGGGAGGAGAGACCCAGTACTTC.

This clonotype was recorded at least ten times. This chain joins TRBV7-9 and TRBJ2-1; D is unresolved. Germline CDR1 reads SEHNR; CDR2 reads FQNEAQ (reference sequence). The CDR3 contains 11 residues. V dropped 5 bases and J dropped 5 bases, with 4 bases sitting between them. CDR3 DNA: TGTGCCAGCAGCCAACACAATGAGCAGTTCTTC. Amino acids: CASSQHNEQFF. The whole variable domain, filled in from reference TRBV7-9 and TRBJ2-1, reads DTGVSQNPRHKITKRGQNVTFRCDPISEHNRLYWYRQTLGQGPEFLTYFQNEAQLEKSRLLSDRFSAERPKGSFSTLEIQRTEQGDSAMYLCASSQHNEQFFGPGTRLTVL.

In this sample, this clonotype turned up many times. The chain is built from TRBV5-6 and TRBJ2-1, with 12 bases fitting TRBD2. V was clipped by 5 bases and J by 8 bases; unmatched bases: 20. The CDR3 loop spans 19 amino acids. From germline, CDR1 is SGHDT and CDR2 YYEEEE. The CDR3 DNA reads TGTGCCAGCAGGACATGGGGCCTGCTCGTACTAGCGGGAGGTGATGAGCAGTTCTTC. Its protein product is CASRTWGLLVLAGGDEQFF.

This clonotype was found many times. The chain is built from TRBV12-3 or TRBV12-4 and TRBJ2-3; 9 bases agree with TRBD2. Trimming at V came to 6 bases and at J to 6 bases, leaving 7 bases not matched to a gene. This CDR3 has 14 residues. The DNA for the CDR3 is TGTGCCAGCAGCTGGACTAGCGAAACGGATACGCAGTATTTT. It specifies CASSWTSETDTQYF.

In this sample, this clonotype turned up a few times. A read error is likely, as this CDR3 ends without the conserved phenylalanine or tryptophan. No DNA is shown, since the ends of the CDR3 on it are uncertain; the CDR3 is the one TCRdb lists. The chain joins TRBV21-1 to TRBJ2-7; TRBD1 reflects the table's D call only, with no check against the DNA. TRBV21-1 is a documented pseudogene. The CDR3 has 11 amino acids, counting both end residues. The CDR3 region is CASTPPGQGPA.

Ten or more counts support this clonotype. The chain is built from TRBV28 and TRBJ2-3, with D unclear. CDR1 and CDR2 (germline): MDHEN, SYDVKM. V was clipped by 4 bases and J by 2 bases, with 4 bases between them. The CDR3 totals 12 residues. The CDR3 protein is CASSYSTDTQYF. CDR3 coding DNA: TGTGCCAGCAGTTATTCCACAGATACGCAGTATTTT.

This clonotype was seen many times. This chain uses TRBV30 with TRBJ1-5; D might be TRBD1 (5 bases). The CDR3 is made up of 14 amino acids. V lost 1 base to trimming and J lost 3 bases, with 10 bases between them. CDR1 is GTSNPN and CDR2 is SVGIG in the germline V gene (reference sequence). CDR3 region: CAWSEDTFNQPQHF. CDR3 DNA sequence: TGTGCCTGGAGTGAGGACACGTTCAATCAGCCCCAGCATTTT. The complete variable domain, with remaining parts taken from reference TRBV30 and TRBJ1-5, reads SQTIHQWPATLVQPVGSPLSLECTVEGTSNPNLYWYRQAAGRGLQLLFYSVGIGQISSEVPQNLSASRPQDRQFILSSKKLLLSDSGFYLCAWSEDTFNQPQHFGDGTRLSIL.

This clonotype was seen at least ten times. The chain is built from TRBV20-1 and TRBJ2-2; 8 bases agree with TRBD2. J gave up 4 bases and V 1 base, and 2 bases lay outside the gene matches. This CDR3 comprises 14 residues. Germline V gives CDR1 DFQATT, CDR2 SNEGSKA (reference sequence). As DNA, the CDR3 is TGCAGTGCTAGAGGGAGCGGGAGCACCGGGGAGCTGTTTTTT. Its protein is CSARGSGSTGELFF.

At least ten counts were recorded for this clonotype. The CDR3 loop is CASSQDWGGHTDTQYF. The CDR3 region has the DNA TGTGCCAGCAGCCAAGACTGGGGGGGGCACACAGATACGCAGTATTTT. This chain links TRBV4-2 with TRBJ2-3, with D possibly TRBD2 on 7 matching bases. The V and J ends lost 0 bases and 2 bases respectively, with 12 bases between them. The CDR3 loop spans 16 amino acids. The germline V gene has CDR1 LGHNA and CDR2 YNFKEQ.

Within the sample, this clonotype is medium-sized (0.01 to 0.1%). V is TRBV6-5 and J is TRBJ1-2; the D is unclear. This CDR3 is built from 14 residues. Between the trimmed V and J ends, which lost 0 bases and 6 bases, there was a span of 11 bases. Germline V lookup: CDR1 MNHEY, CDR2 SVGAGI. The CDR3 reads CASSYSGIGDGYTF. The CDR3 coding sequence is TGTGCCAGCAGTTACTCGGGCATAGGCGATGGCTACACCTTC.

This clonotype was counted ten times or more. The chain is built from TRBV5-1 and TRBJ2-3; D possibly uses TRBD1 or TRBD2 (6 bases each). Trimming took 4 bases from V and 3 from J, leaving 18 bases between them. CDR3 length: 16 residues. Per germline, CDR1 SGHRS and CDR2 YFSETQ. The CDR3 here is CASSTGAALITDTQYF. The CDR3 nucleotides read TGCGCCAGCAGCACGGGGGCGGCCCTGATAACAGATACGCAGTATTTT.

There are many counts of this clonotype. V usage is TRBV15 and J usage is TRBJ1-2; D is unresolved. The CDR3 contains 14 residues. Germline CDR1 LNHNV, CDR2 YYDKDF (reference sequence). The ends were cut back, 0 bases at V and 2 bases at J, with 7 bases in the middle. CDR3 in amino acids: CATSRDRQNYGYTF. The CDR3 nucleotides read TGTGCCACCAGCAGAGATCGGCAGAACTATGGCTACACCTTC.

There are many counts of this clonotype. At one end the junction does not follow the germline gene, possibly because of a read error. The genes are TRBV9 and TRBJ1-1; D not resolved. The CDR3 runs to 14 residues. The germline V gene has CDR1 SGDLS and CDR2 YYNGEE. CDR3 sequence: CASSVVMANTEALF. In nucleotides, the CDR3 is TGTGCCAGCAGCGTAGTAATGGCGAACACTGAAGCTCTCTTT.

This clonotype was detected ten times or more. The V call is TRBV6-5, the J call TRBJ1-5; maybe TRBD1 (5 bases). Trimming removed 6 bases from V and 6 bases from J, with 9 bases in between. The CDR3 runs 12 residues. Per the germline V gene, CDR1 is MNHEY and CDR2 is SVGAGI. CDR3 amino acids: CASSQGSQPQHF. CDR3 in DNA: TGTGCCAGCAGCCAGGGTAGTCAGCCCCAGCATTTT.

This chain uses TRBV12-3 or TRBV12-4 with TRBJ2-7, with unresolved D. This CDR3 has 13 residues. Trimming pared 5 bases from V and 4 bases from J, leaving 12 bases between. The CDR3 loop is CASSIGPKYEQYV. The DNA of the CDR3 is TGTGCCAGCAGTATCGGTCCTAAATACGAGCAGTACGTC.

This clonotype has at least ten counts. The genes are TRBV7-9 and TRBJ2-7; TRBD2 agrees at 15 bases. V gave up 5 bases and J gave up 7 bases; unmatched junction bases: 9. The CDR3 totals 16 residues. Germline V lookup: CDR1 SEHNR, CDR2 FQNEAQ (reference sequence). The CDR3 reads CASSQWTSGRAGEQYF. The CDR3 DNA reads as TGTGCCAGCAGCCAATGGACTAGCGGGAGGGCCGGTGAGCAGTACTTC. The whole variable domain, filled in from reference TRBV7-9 and TRBJ2-7, reads DTGVSQNPRHKITKRGQNVTFRCDPISEHNRLYWYRQTLGQGPEFLTYFQNEAQLEKSRLLSDRFSAERPKGSFSTLEIQRTEQGDSAMYLCASSQWTSGRAGEQYFGPGTRLTVT.

In its sample, this clonotype was seen many times. This chain connects TRBV6-1 to TRBJ2-4; maybe TRBD1 (7 bases). From germline, CDR1 is MNHNS and CDR2 SASEGT. V lost 4 bases to trimming and J lost 8 bases, with 15 bases between them. The CDR3 loop spans 14 amino acids. The CDR3 region is CASSAGQGEDIQYF. CDR3 nucleotide sequence: TGTGCCAGCAGTGCTGGGCAGGGGGAGGACATTCAGTACTTC.

Many counts were recorded for this clonotype. This rearrangement joins TRBV7-9 to TRBJ2-3, with D perhaps assigned TRBD1 or TRBD2 (6 bases each). Trimming took 0 bases from V and 5 from J, leaving 12 bases between them. The CDR3 consists of 15 residues. CDR1 and CDR2 from the germline V gene are SEHNR and FQNEAQ (reference sequence). The CDR3 DNA reads TGTGCCAGCAGCTTAGCGCTAGGGGGAGGAGATACGCAGTATTTT. It codes for CASSLALGGGDTQYF.

This clonotype was counted ten times or more. The J gene is TRBJ1-3, the V gene TRBV7-2; 7 bases map to TRBD1. The germline CDR1 and CDR2 sequences are SGHTA and FQGNSA. V lost 4 bases and J lost 0; bases outside the gene matches: 6. The CDR3 contains 16 residues. The CDR3 nucleotides are TGTGCCAGCAGCTCGGGACAGTTAATCTCTGGAAACACCATATATTTT. This codes for CASSSGQLISGNTIYF.

The V gene is TRBV19, the J gene TRBJ1-5, with unresolved D. CDR1 and CDR2 (germline): LNHDA, SQIVND (reference sequence). Trimming shortened V by 7 bases and J by 4 bases, and 14 bases separated the two germline ends. This CDR3 region has 14 residues. In DNA, the CDR3 is TGTGCCAGTACCATCCGGACGGCGAATCAGCCCCAGCATTTT. Translated: CASTIRTANQPQHF. The full variable domain, in which reference TRBV19 and TRBJ1-5 provide the parts outside the CDR3, is DGGITQSPKYLFRKEGQNVTLSCEQNLNHDAMYWYRQDPGQGLRLIYYSQIVNDFQKGDIAEGYSVSREKKESFPLTVTSAQKNPTAFYLCASTIRTANQPQHFGDGTRLSIL.

The table lists this clonotype with many counts. The rearrangement uses TRBV5-1 and TRBJ1-2; D is ambiguous. Trimming left V 3 bases short and J 6 bases short, with 18 bases between. CDR1 and CDR2 (germline): SGHRS, YFSETQ. The CDR3 is made up of 15 amino acids. Here the CDR3 reads CASSSGLIQYDGYTF. The CDR3 nucleotides are TGCGCCAGCAGCTCGGGCCTAATACAATACGATGGCTACACCTTC.

Many counts were recorded for this clonotype. This chain connects TRBV28 to TRBJ2-7; no clear D gene. The CDR3 has 12 amino acids. V shed 6 bases and J shed 3 bases, with 9 bases lying between them. The germline V gene encodes CDR1 MDHEN and CDR2 SYDVKM. The CDR3 loop reads CASRLTDYEQYF. The CDR3, as DNA: TGTGCCAGCAGGCTAACCGACTACGAGCAGTACTTC.